The source of this T cell receptor beta chain is a study of PD-1 blockade in classical Hodgkin lymphoma. Study-level information: Once every 2 weeks, patients received intravenous nivolumab at 3 mg/kg.

Documented time point: cycle 4 day 1 (C4D1), after six to seven weeks of nivolumab. Every patient was affected by relapse after autologous stem cell transplantation, while exposure to brentuximab vedotin was not uniform. General study results and limits: Reported findings placed baseline TCR diversity lower in newly diagnosed patients (compared with healthy donors). Complete responders had baseline diversity similar to newly diagnosed patients.

The CDR3 totals 15 residues. This clone was counted a single time. Its antigen is unknown. Libraries were prepared by immunoSEQ multiplex PCR; TCRdb keeps only in-frame clonotypes and omits some of them. The sample carries about 64,000 clones, less than 95% recorded once. The source of this sequence is a human donor with classical Hodgkin lymphoma. The input for sequencing was peripheral blood mononuclear cells (PBMCs), taken before the fourth cycle of nivolumab. The chain is built from TRBV21-1 and TRBJ1-2; the tabulated D call, TRBD1, remains unverified against the DNA. TRBV21-1 has pseudogene status. CDR3 protein: CASSKGEQGHYGYTF. In nucleotides, the CDR3 is TGTGCCAGCAGCAAAGGAGAACAGGGTCACTATGGCTACACCTTC.